The 3 T cell receptor beta chains in this list originate from one sample, sequenced in a study of neurological immune-mediated disorders. TCRdb re-called the 5' RACE reads through MiXCR, storing one row per CDR3 protein. The sample holds roughly 39,000 distinct CDR3 sequences, around 4.8% seen once. Sequencing was carried out using CD4+ T cells from blood. All receptors come from a man aged 18 to 29 in good health.

The chain links TRBV6-6 to TRBJ1-5; D is ambiguous. Germline V lookup: CDR1 MNHNY, CDR2 SVGAGI (reference sequence). Trimming took off 6 bases at V and 4 bases at J, with 16 bases between the two ends. The CDR3 totals 15 residues. The CDR3: CASSKRGAGNQPQHF. The CDR3 coding sequence is TGTGCCAGCAGCAAGCGAGGCGCGGGGAATCAGCCCCAGCATTTT.

This clonotype was detected ten times or more. V gene TRBV11-2 combines with J gene TRBJ2-3; 9 bases are a match to TRBD1. The V and J ends lost 5 bases and 5 bases, in that order; junction bases with no gene match: 11. CDR1 is SGHAT and CDR2 is FQNNGV in the germline V gene. The CDR3 runs 16 residues. CDR3 nucleotide sequence: TGTGCCAGCAGCCAAGACCGGGACAGGGTGGGAGATACGCAGTATTTT. This encodes CASSQDRDRVGDTQYF.

This clonotype showed up many times. The chain combines TRBV28 with TRBJ1-2, with TRBD1 matching 9 bases. Germline V gene sequence: CDR1 MDHEN, CDR2 SYDVKM. J gave up 8 bases and V 5 bases, and 9 bases lay outside the gene matches. The length of the CDR3 is 14 residues. CDR3 sequence (DNA): TGTGCCAGCAGTACAATACAGGGGGCGGGAGGCTACACCTTC. The encoded protein is CASSTIQGAGGYTF.